The entry below gives a single T cell receptor (beta chain) sequence along with its context. What it recognizes is unknown. PCR amplification relied on 60 Vbeta primers (plus 13 Jbeta primers). This table comes from immunoSEQ multiplex PCR, and its TCRdb copy is limited to in-frame clones, with some not included. The repertoire includes fewer than 250,000 clones, around 79% of them detected once, and around 0.4% sits in the top ten. The source of the sample is a study of cytomegalovirus exposure and HLA in healthy donors. Study summary: Some 180 million T cells yielded 117 million unique TCR beta sequences in earlier analysis. Study observations and caveats: The study reported that TCR beta sequences accurately predicted HLA-A and HLA-B alleles in most subjects. Later on, an analysis found that several of the most significant clusters appeared to be linked to common viral pathogens, which included parvovirus B19. Per a prior analysis, the majority of TCR beta V segments were productive roughly 90% or roughly 30% of the time.

Germline V gene data show CDR1 as SGHAT and CDR2 as FQNNGV. The CDR3 has 17 residues. Trimming stripped 2 bases from V and 2 bases from J, with 15 bases between. The chain employs TRBV11-2 and TRBJ2-2; TRBD2 is a possible D gene (6 bases). Sequencing was carried out using PBMCs. This sequence originates from a male donor in good health and CMV-seropositive. The CDR3 sequence is CASSLILGLLNTGELFF. The CDR3 nucleotides read TGTGCCAGCAGCTTAATCTTAGGACTACTTAACACCGGGGAGCTGTTTTTT.